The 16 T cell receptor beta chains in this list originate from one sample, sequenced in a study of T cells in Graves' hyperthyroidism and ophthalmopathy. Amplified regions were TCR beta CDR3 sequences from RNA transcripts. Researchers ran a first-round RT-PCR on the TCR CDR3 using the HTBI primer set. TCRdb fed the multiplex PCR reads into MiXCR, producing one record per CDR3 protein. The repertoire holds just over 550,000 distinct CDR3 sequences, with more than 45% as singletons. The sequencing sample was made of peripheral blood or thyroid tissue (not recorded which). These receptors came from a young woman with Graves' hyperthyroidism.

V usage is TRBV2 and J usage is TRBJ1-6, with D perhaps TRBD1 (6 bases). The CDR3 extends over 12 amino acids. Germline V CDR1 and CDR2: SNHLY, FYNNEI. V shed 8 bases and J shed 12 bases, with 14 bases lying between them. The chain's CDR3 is CASSPQGGPLHF. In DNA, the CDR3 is TGTGCCAGCTCACCACAGGGAGGACCCCTCCACTTT.

The DNA for the CDR3 is TGTGCCAGCAGTTACTCTAGCGGGGGAAGGGACTACGAGCAGTACTTC. Translating gives CASSYSSGGRDYEQYF. The chain joins TRBV7-9 to TRBJ2-7; TRBD2 matches at 10 bases. The length of the CDR3 is 16 residues. V lost 6 bases, J lost 3 bases, and 11 bases stayed unmatched. Germline V lookup: CDR1 SEHNR, CDR2 FQNEAQ (reference sequence).

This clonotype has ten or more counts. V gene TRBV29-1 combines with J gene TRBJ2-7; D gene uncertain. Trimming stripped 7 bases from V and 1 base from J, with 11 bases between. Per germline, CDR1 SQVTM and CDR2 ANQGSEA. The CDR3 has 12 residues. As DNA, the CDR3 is TGCAGCGCCTTCCAGGATTCCTACGAGCAGTACTTC. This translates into CSAFQDSYEQYF.

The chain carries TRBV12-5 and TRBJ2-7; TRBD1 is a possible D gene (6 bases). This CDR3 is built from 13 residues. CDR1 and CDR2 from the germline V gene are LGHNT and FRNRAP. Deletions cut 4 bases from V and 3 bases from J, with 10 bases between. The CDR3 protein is CASGWGTLYEQYF. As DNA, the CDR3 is TGTGCTAGTGGTTGGGGGACACTCTACGAGCAGTACTTC. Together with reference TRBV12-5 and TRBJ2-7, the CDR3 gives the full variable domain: DARVTQTPRHKVTEMGQEVTMRCQPILGHNTVFWYRQTMMQGLELLAYFRNRAPLDDSGMPKDRFSAEMPDATLATLKIQPSEPRDSAVYFCASGWGTLYEQYFGPGTRLTVT.

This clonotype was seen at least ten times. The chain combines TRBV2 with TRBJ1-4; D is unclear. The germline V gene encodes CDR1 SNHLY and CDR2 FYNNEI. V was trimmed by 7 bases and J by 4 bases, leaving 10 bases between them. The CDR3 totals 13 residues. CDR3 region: CASNGGINEKLFF. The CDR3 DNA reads TGTGCCAGCAACGGCGGAATTAATGAAAAACTGTTTTTT.

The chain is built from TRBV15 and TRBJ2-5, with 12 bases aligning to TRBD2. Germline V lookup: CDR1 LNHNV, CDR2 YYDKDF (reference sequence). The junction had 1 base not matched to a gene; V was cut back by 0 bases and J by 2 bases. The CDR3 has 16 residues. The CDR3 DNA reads TGTGCCACCAGCAGAGATCTAGCGGGAGGGCAAGAGACCCAGTACTTC. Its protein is CATSRDLAGGQETQYF.

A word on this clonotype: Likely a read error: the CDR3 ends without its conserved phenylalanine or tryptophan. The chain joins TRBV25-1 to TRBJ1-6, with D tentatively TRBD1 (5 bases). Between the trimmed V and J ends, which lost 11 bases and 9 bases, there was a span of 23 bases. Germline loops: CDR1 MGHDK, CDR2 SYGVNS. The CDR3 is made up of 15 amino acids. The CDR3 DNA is TGTGCCTGGGGACGTCCCGGGACGGGGCCTTCACCCCTCCACCTT. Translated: CAWGRPGTGPSPLHL.

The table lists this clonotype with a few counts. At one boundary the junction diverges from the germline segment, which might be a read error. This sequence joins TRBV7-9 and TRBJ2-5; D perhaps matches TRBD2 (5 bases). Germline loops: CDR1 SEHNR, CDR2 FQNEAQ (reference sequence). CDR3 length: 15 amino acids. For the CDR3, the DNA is TGCGCCAGCAGCCAAGGTACGGGGAACCAAGAGACCCAGTACTTC. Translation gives CASSQGTGNQETQYF.

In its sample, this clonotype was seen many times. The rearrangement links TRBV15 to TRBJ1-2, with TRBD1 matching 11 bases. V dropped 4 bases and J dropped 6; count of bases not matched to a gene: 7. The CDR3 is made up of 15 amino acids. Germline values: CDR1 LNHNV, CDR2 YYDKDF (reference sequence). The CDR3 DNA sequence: TGTGCCACCAGCACCGGGACAGGGGGTTTGGATGGCTACACCTTC. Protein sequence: CATSTGTGGLDGYTF.

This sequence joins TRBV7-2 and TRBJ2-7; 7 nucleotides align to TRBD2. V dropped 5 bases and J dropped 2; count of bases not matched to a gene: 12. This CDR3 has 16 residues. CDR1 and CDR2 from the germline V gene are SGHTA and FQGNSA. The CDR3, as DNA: TGTGCCAGCAGCCCCCCCGGTGGCGGGAGCACCTACGAGCAGTACTTC. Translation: CASSPPGGGSTYEQYF.

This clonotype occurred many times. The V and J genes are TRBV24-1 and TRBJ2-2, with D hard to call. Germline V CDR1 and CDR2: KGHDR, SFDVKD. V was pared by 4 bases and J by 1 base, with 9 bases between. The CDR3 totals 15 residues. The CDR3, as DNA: TGTGCCACCAGTGAGGGGTCTGGGAACACCGGGGAGCTGTTTTTT. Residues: CATSEGSGNTGELFF.

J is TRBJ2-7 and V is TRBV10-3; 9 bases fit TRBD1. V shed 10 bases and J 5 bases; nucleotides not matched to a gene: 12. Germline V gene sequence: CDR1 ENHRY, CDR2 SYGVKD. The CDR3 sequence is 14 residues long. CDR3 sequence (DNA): TGTGCCAGCAGCACCGGGACAGGGTTGGACGAGCAGTACTTC. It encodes CASSTGTGLDEQYF.

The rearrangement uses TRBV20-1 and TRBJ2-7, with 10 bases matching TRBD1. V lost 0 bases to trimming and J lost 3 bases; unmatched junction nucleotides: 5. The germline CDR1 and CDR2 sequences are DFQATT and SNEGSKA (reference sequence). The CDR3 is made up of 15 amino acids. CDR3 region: CSARDMDRGIYEQYF. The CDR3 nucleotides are TGCAGTGCTAGAGATATGGACAGGGGGATCTACGAGCAGTACTTC.

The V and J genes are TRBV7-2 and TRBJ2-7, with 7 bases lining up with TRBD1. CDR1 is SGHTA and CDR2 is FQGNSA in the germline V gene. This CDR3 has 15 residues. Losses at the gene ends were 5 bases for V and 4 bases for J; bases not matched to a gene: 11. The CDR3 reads CASSPGQPLMYEQYF. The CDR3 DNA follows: TGTGCCAGCAGCCCGGGACAGCCCTTAATGTACGAGCAGTACTTC.

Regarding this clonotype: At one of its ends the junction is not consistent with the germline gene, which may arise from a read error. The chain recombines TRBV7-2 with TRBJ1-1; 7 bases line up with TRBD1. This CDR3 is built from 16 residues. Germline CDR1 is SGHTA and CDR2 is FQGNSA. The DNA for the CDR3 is TGCGCCAGCAGCTTGGTAGGGGCCAGGGGGAACGCTGAAGCTTTCTTT. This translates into CASSLVGARGNAEAFF.

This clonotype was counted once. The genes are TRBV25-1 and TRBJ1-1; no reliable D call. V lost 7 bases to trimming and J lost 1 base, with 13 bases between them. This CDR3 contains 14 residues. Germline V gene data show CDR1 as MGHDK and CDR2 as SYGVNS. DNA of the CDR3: TGTGCCAGCATCAAGCAGGACCGGAACACTGAAGCTTTCTTT. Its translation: CASIKQDRNTEAFF.